In its sample, the clone carrying this T cell receptor (beta chain) was seen a few times. The antigen is unknown. Donors had no recently reported acute infections or vaccinations and were HIV-negative. In the CD4+ fraction, cells were divided into CD45RA+ naive and CD45RA-negative memory subsets. This entry is derived from a study of shared clonotypes between healthy human individuals. Across the whole study: Every donor yielded three CD4 naive, three CD4 memory, two CD8 naive and one CD8 memory plate. Study observations and caveats: Several donors held 4.5% to 5% of naive CD4 clonotypes in common.

Only in-frame clones appear in the TCRdb table, and some are missing; sequencing was by immunoSEQ multiplex PCR. Of 2,500,000 or so clones in the sample, roughly 92% are singletons; the top ten hold approximately 0.39%. The receptor was derived from a man between 18 and 35 years old in good health. Some clones in this sample may be carry-over from other donors' samples. The sample consisted of naive CD4+ T cells from PBMCs. Subset of the sample: CD45RA+ positively selected.

CDR3 region: CASSLGRVNTEAFF. CDR3 DNA sequence: TGTGCCAGCAGCTTAGGTCGGGTGAACACTGAAGCTTTCTTT. The chain joins TRBV7-6 to TRBJ1-1; D remains unclear. V was clipped by 1 base and J by 0 bases, with 6 bases between them. Germline CDR1 is SGHVS and CDR2 is FNYEAQ. The CDR3 has 14 residues. Variable domain in full (rest from reference TRBV7-6 and TRBJ1-1): GAGVSQSPRYKVTKRGQDVALRCDPISGHVSLYWYRQALGQGPEFLTYFNYEAQQDKSGLPNDRFSAERPEGSISTLTIQRTEQRDSAMYRCASSLGRVNTEAFFGQGTRLTVV.